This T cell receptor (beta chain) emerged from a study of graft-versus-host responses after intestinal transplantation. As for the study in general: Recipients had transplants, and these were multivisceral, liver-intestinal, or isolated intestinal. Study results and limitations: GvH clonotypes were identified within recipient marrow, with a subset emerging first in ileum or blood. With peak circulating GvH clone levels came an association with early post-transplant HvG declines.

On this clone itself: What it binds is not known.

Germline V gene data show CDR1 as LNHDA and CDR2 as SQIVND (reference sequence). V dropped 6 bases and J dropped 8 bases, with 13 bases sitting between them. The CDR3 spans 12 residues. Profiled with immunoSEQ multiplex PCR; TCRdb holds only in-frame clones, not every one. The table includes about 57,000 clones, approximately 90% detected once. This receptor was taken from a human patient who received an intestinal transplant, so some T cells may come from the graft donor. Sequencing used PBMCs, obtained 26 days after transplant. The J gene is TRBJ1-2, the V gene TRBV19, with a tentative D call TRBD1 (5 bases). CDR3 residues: CASRWGGDGYTF. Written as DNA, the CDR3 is TGTGCCAGTAGGTGGGGGGGAGACGGCTACACCTTC.